Shown below are 21 T cell receptor beta chains from a single sample sequenced in a study of control samples from healthy donors and cancer patients. Generated by immunoSEQ multiplex PCR, the TCRdb table keeps only in-frame clones and is missing some. The repertoire consists of 350,000 to 450,000 clones, with approximately 90% occurring once and the leading ten covering 5% to 8%. Specimen: PBMCs. Every receptor here comes from a man aged 35 to 55 with head and neck cancer.

The chain employs TRBV3-1 (or the pseudogene TRBV3-2) and TRBJ2-7; 9 bases agree with TRBD2. The CDR3 is 14 amino acids. J gave up 1 base and V 5 bases, and 3 bases lay outside the gene matches. Germline V lookup: CDR1 LGHDT, CDR2 YNNKEL (reference sequence). The CDR3 region has the DNA TGTGCCAGCAGCGAAGCGGGGGGATCCTACGAGCAGTACTTC. Protein: CASSEAGGSYEQYF.

V is TRBV4-1 and J is TRBJ1-5, with D maybe TRBD1 (5 bases). Trimming cost V 4 bases and J 2 bases, with 18 bases left between them. Germline values: CDR1 MGHRA, CDR2 YSYEKL. There are 17 residues in the CDR3. CDR3 bases: TGCGCCAGCAGCCGATCCCCCCAGGGCCGGGGCAATCAGCCCCAGCATTTT. Its protein product is CASSRSPQGRGNQPQHF.

CDR3 nucleotide sequence: TGTGCCAGTAGTATGGCAGGGCCGAACACTGAAGCTTTCTTT. It is translated as CASSMAGPNTEAFF. The chain has TRBV19 and TRBJ1-1; weak D call: TRBD1 (5 bases). The CDR3 loop spans 14 amino acids. V lost 3 bases and J lost 1, with 9 bases in between. Germline loops: CDR1 LNHDA, CDR2 SQIVND (reference sequence).

This chain joins TRBV25-1 and TRBJ1-3, with D possibly being TRBD1 (6 bases). Germline values: CDR1 MGHDK, CDR2 SYGVNS. This CDR3 is built from 14 residues. V lost 2 bases and J lost 2, with 7 bases in between. CDR3 DNA: TGTGCCAGCAGTGAAGCAGGGGCTGGAAACACCATATATTTT. Its translation is CASSEAGAGNTIYF.

The chain employs TRBV7-9 and TRBJ2-3; 9 bases match TRBD1. Per the germline V gene, CDR1 is SEHNR and CDR2 is FQNEAQ (reference sequence). There are 15 residues in the CDR3. Trimming at V came to 5 bases and at J to 6 bases, leaving 9 bases not matched to a gene. The CDR3 bases are TGTGCCAGCAGCCGCGGGACAGGGTGGGCCGATACGCAGTATTTT. Encoded protein: CASSRGTGWADTQYF.

The V call is TRBV28, the J call TRBJ1-5; 7 nucleotides agree with TRBD1. The ends lost 1 base at V and 1 base at J; junction bases unmatched: 7. This CDR3 is built from 17 residues. Germline V gene data show CDR1 as MDHEN and CDR2 as SYDVKM. The CDR3 protein is CASSLYSGTESNQPQHF. The DNA for the CDR3 is TGTGCCAGCAGTTTATATTCCGGGACAGAGAGCAATCAGCCCCAGCATTTT.

The rearrangement joins TRBV28 to TRBJ2-7; D uncertain. The CDR3 has 12 residues. CDR1 and CDR2 from the germline V gene are MDHEN and SYDVKM. Trimming took 10 bases from V and 2 from J, leaving 12 bases between them. The CDR3 DNA sequence: TGTGCCACCAATGAAGGAACCTACGAGCAGTACTTC. This sequence encodes CATNEGTYEQYF.

This clone was recorded only once. The chain couples TRBV5-8 to TRBJ1-5, with D perhaps matching TRBD1 (5 bases). Germline V lookup: CDR1 SGHTS, CDR2 YDEGEE. Trimming pared 4 bases from V and 7 bases from J, leaving 15 bases between. This CDR3 is built from 14 residues. In nucleotides, the CDR3 is TGTGCCAGCAGCCCCAGGGAGGGGAGCCAGCCCCAGCATTTT. Translating gives CASSPREGSQPQHF.

This rearrangement joins TRBV19 to TRBJ2-2; TRBD2 matches at 9 bases. With 3 bases clipped from V and 0 bases from J, the junction kept 5 bases outside the gene matches. Germline-derived CDR1 and CDR2 are LNHDA and SQIVND (reference sequence). CDR3 length: 17 residues. The CDR3 nucleotides read TGTGCCAGTAGTATCAATAGCGGGAGAGCGAACACCGGGGAGCTGTTTTTT. Protein product: CASSINSGRANTGELFF.

This clone was detected once. The rearrangement uses TRBV5-8 and TRBJ2-3; D is perhaps TRBD1 (5 bases). Germline V gene sequence: CDR1 SGHTS, CDR2 YDEGEE. V lost 1 base and J lost 2, with 11 bases in between. The CDR3 is made up of 15 amino acids. Here the CDR3 reads CASSLRGAPTDTQYF. In DNA, the CDR3 is TGTGCCAGCAGCTTGAGGGGCGCGCCCACAGATACGCAGTATTTT.

V gene TRBV6-5 combines with J gene TRBJ1-5; D gene uncertain. In germline, CDR1 is MNHEY, CDR2 SVGAGI. Between the trimmed V and J ends, which lost 5 bases and 0 bases, there was a span of 8 bases. This CDR3 is 14 amino acids long. DNA for the CDR3: TGTGCCAGCAGTACGCTGGATAGCAATCAGCCCCAGCATTTT. Translation gives CASSTLDSNQPQHF.

The chain employs TRBV11-2 and TRBJ2-7, with D tentatively TRBD1 (6 bases). With 5 bases removed from V and 1 base from J, the gap between germline ends came to 12 bases. The CDR3 runs 14 residues. Germline V gene sequence: CDR1 SGHAT, CDR2 FQNNGV. The CDR3 region is CASSPTGLSYEQYF. For the CDR3, the DNA is TGTGCCAGCAGCCCCACAGGGCTTTCCTACGAGCAGTACTTC.

The V gene is TRBV28, the J gene TRBJ2-5; TRBD2 matches at 9 bases. Germline V lookup: CDR1 MDHEN, CDR2 SYDVKM. CDR3 length: 15 residues. V dropped 3 bases and J dropped 1; count of bases not matched to a gene: 3. CDR3: CASSLGTSSQETQYF. The CDR3 DNA is TGTGCCAGCAGTTTGGGGACTAGCAGCCAAGAGACCCAGTACTTC.

This clone was detected only once. The genes are TRBV27 and TRBJ1-1; the D gene is possibly TRBD1 (5 bases). Germline assignment: CDR1 MNHEY and CDR2 SMNVEV (reference sequence). V was pared by 5 bases and J by 0 bases, with 13 bases between. CDR3 size: 15 residues. Here the CDR3 reads CASSPPDRLNTEAFF. CDR3 DNA sequence: TGTGCCAGCAGTCCTCCCGACAGACTGAACACTGAAGCTTTCTTT.

This chain connects TRBV2 to TRBJ2-5; 7 nucleotides line up with TRBD1. The CDR3 is 13 amino acids. Germline trimming cut 5 bases from V and 4 bases from J; bases unmatched to any gene: 4. In germline, CDR1 is SNHLY, CDR2 FYNNEI. CDR3 sequence: CASSSTGIETQYF. The CDR3 bases are TGTGCCAGCAGTTCGACAGGGATAGAGACCCAGTACTTC. Based on the CDR3 plus reference TRBV2 and TRBJ2-5, the full variable domain is EPEVTQTPSHQVTQMGQEVILRCVPISNHLYFYWYRQILGQKVEFLVSFYNNEISEKSEIFDDQFSVERPDGSNFTLKIRSTKLEDSAMYFCASSSTGIETQYFGPGTRLLVL.

The chain links TRBV4-3 to TRBJ1-2; possible D gene TRBD1, 5 bases. CDR3 length: 17 residues. V lost 0 bases, J lost 6 bases, and 20 bases lay in between. CDR1 and CDR2 (germline): LGHNA, YSLEER. The CDR3 protein is CASSQDYAGSSWNGYTF. In DNA form, the CDR3 reads TGCGCCAGCAGCCAAGATTATGCAGGGAGCTCCTGGAATGGCTACACCTTC.

The rearrangement joins TRBV27 to TRBJ1-5, with D possibly matching TRBD1 (6 bases). The CDR3 runs to 15 residues. The V end lost 2 bases, the J end lost 7 bases, and 15 bases lay between the germline ends. The germline gives CDR1 MNHEY, CDR2 SMNVEV (reference sequence). CDR3 residues: CASSLGGGAGQPQHF. The CDR3, as DNA: TGTGCCAGCAGTTTAGGTGGGGGGGCAGGGCAGCCCCAGCATTTT.

This chain connects TRBV7-6 to TRBJ2-7, with no clear D. The CDR3 extends over 12 amino acids. V was cut by 5 bases and J by 2 bases, with 7 bases left in between. Per germline, CDR1 SGHVS and CDR2 FNYEAQ. This CDR3 is CASSPLTYEQYF. The CDR3 nucleotides are TGTGCCAGCAGCCCACTGACCTACGAGCAGTACTTC.

This sequence joins TRBV28 and TRBJ1-4, with D unresolved. V was trimmed by 8 bases and J by 8 bases, leaving 12 bases between them. This CDR3 region has 12 residues. CDR1 and CDR2 from the germline V gene are MDHEN and SYDVKM. CDR3 sequence: CASSQYLEKLFF. In DNA form, the CDR3 reads TGTGCCAGCTCCCAGTACTTGGAAAAACTGTTTTTT.

The count of this clone is one. The rearrangement uses TRBV29-1 and TRBJ2-5; 7 bases match TRBD2. Germline loops: CDR1 SQVTM, CDR2 ANQGSEA. V gave up 4 bases and J gave up 5 bases; unmatched junction bases: 7. The CDR3 totals 13 residues. The CDR3 spells CSVVTSVDETQYF. In DNA, the CDR3 is TGCAGCGTTGTCACTAGCGTTGATGAGACCCAGTACTTC.

Comments on this clone: The sample carries other DNA sequences with the same CDR3. The chain joins TRBV3-1 (or the pseudogene TRBV3-2) to TRBJ2-7, with TRBD2 matching over 12 bases. The J segment lost 3 bases and the V segment lost 5 bases, leaving 2 bases of the junction unmatched. This CDR3 is built from 14 residues. Germline values: CDR1 LGHDT, CDR2 YNNKEL (reference sequence). The CDR3 DNA is TGTGCCAGCAGCACGACTAGCGGGAGCTACGAGCAGTACTTC. Translating gives CASSTTSGSYEQYF.